This passage covers 20 T cell receptor beta chains from one sample sequenced in a study of T cells after yellow fever vaccination. MiXCR, run by TCRdb on the 5' RACE reads, gives a single entry per CDR3 protein. The sample consists of just over 250,000 distinct CDR3 sequences, 5.2% of them appearing once. The starting material was CD4+ T cells sorted from PBMCs, obtained on the day of the yellow fever booster vaccination. Every receptor here comes from a man aged 18 to 30 who received the YFV17D yellow fever vaccine.

This clonotype turned up a few times. The CDR3 coding sequence is TGCAGTTCTAAGACAGGGGGCCGGTATGGCTACACCTTC. This codes for CSSKTGGRYGYTF. The chain joins TRBV20-1 to TRBJ1-2; 10 positions agree with TRBD1. Germline assignment: CDR1 DFQATT and CDR2 SNEGSKA (reference sequence). V shed 8 bases and J 5 bases; nucleotides not matched to a gene: 8. The CDR3 is made up of 13 amino acids.

This clonotype was recorded many times. A read error may produce the germline difference seen at one junction end. The chain joins TRBV7-2 to TRBJ2-1, with TRBD1 identical over 8 bases. The length of the CDR3 is 14 residues. The V gene's germline CDR1 is SGHTA and CDR2 FQGNSA. The CDR3 region has the DNA TGTGCCAGCACCTTAGGACAGGGATTCGGTGAGCAGTTCTTC. It codes for CASTLGQGFGEQFF. Complete variable domain (other parts from reference TRBV7-2 and TRBJ2-1): GAGVSQSPSNKVTEKGKDVELRCDPISGHTALYWYRQSLGQGLEFLIYFQGNSAPDKSGLPSDRFSAERTGGSVSTLTIQRTQQEDSAVYLCASTLGQGFGEQFFGPGTRLTVL.

V gene TRBV4-2 combines with J gene TRBJ1-5; 7 bases are shared with TRBD1. The junction had 13 bases not matched to a gene; V was cut back by 4 bases and J by 7 bases. Germline V gives CDR1 LGHNA, CDR2 YNFKEQ. CDR3 length equals 16 residues. The CDR3, as DNA: TGTGCCAGCAGCCTCAATGGGAGACAGGGAGGACAGCCCCAGCATTTT. Protein: CASSLNGRQGGQPQHF.

This clonotype occurred many times. The chain uses TRBV9 and TRBJ2-3; D not certain. With 3 bases removed from V and 2 bases from J, the gap between germline ends came to 10 bases. The V gene's germline CDR1 is SGDLS and CDR2 YYNGEE. This CDR3 is 14 amino acids long. This CDR3 reads CASSGGLLTDTQYF. For the CDR3, the DNA is TGTGCCAGCAGCGGTGGGCTCCTCACAGATACGCAGTATTTT.

This clonotype was recorded at least ten times. The genes are TRBV29-1 and TRBJ2-3; no clear D gene. CDR1 SQVTM and CDR2 ANQGSEA come from the germline V gene. The CDR3 is 12 amino acids. The germline V and J ends were trimmed by 7 bases and 3 bases, with 11 bases remaining between them. The CDR3 loop is CSDQAGTDTQYF. DNA for the CDR3: TGCAGCGACCAAGCAGGTACAGATACGCAGTATTTT.

The CDR3 region has the DNA TGTGCCAGCAGGGGCCTCTTGGAGACCCAGTACTTC. Translating gives CASRGLLETQYF. This sequence joins TRBV27 and TRBJ2-5; no firm D call. The CDR3 is 12 residues long. Germline-derived CDR1 and CDR2 are MNHEY and SMNVEV (reference sequence). V lost 6 bases and J lost 5, with 10 bases in between.

There are a few counts of this clonotype. Likely a read error: the CDR3 ends without its conserved phenylalanine or tryptophan. The limits of the CDR3 on the DNA are not certain, so only TCRdb's listed CDR3 is given. The chain links TRBV7-2 to TRBJ1-2; TRBD1 is the table's D call, not checked against the DNA. CDR1 and CDR2 from the germline V gene are SGHTA and FQGNSA. Termini included, the CDR3 measures 14 amino acids. CDR3 sequence: CASSLGPGQGAFSL.

The V gene is TRBV9, the J gene TRBJ1-3, with 8 nucleotides matching TRBD1. CDR1 and CDR2 (germline): SGDLS, YYNGEE. Losses at the gene ends were 6 bases for V and 0 bases for J; bases not matched to a gene: 8. The CDR3 runs 16 residues. The CDR3 sequence: CASTRTGLYSGNTIYF. The CDR3 DNA reads as TGTGCCAGCACCCGGACAGGGCTCTACTCTGGAAACACCATATATTTT.

CDR3 region: CASSKNYPKNIQYF. For the CDR3, the DNA is TGTGCCAGCAGCAAAAATTATCCCAAAAACATTCAGTACTTC. V and J are TRBV6-5 and TRBJ2-4; D gene unclear. The germline gives CDR1 MNHEY, CDR2 SVGAGI. This CDR3 region has 14 residues. V dropped 6 bases and J dropped 2 bases, with 11 bases sitting between them.

This chain uses TRBV4-1 with TRBJ1-5, with D perhaps TRBD1 (5 bases). Trimming removed 3 bases from V and 6 bases from J, with 15 bases in between. Germline-derived CDR1 and CDR2 are MGHRA and YSYEKL. The CDR3 is 15 residues long. Written as DNA, the CDR3 is TGCGCCAGCAGCCAGGGGCAGGGTTACCGTCAGCCCCAGCATTTT. This gives the protein CASSQGQGYRQPQHF.

This clonotype has ten or more counts. This chain connects TRBV20-1 to TRBJ2-7, with TRBD1 matching 7 bases. The CDR3 has 14 residues. The germline gives CDR1 DFQATT, CDR2 SNEGSKA (reference sequence). J gave up 9 bases and V 7 bases, and 18 bases lay outside the gene matches. The CDR3 nucleotides read TGCAGTGTCCACACGACAGGGAGCTCGTTCGGGCAGTACTTC. It codes for CSVHTTGSSFGQYF.

Ten or more counts support this clonotype. The chain recombines TRBV12-3 or TRBV12-4 with TRBJ2-3; 14 bases agree with TRBD2. CDR3 length: 17 amino acids. The V gene end was trimmed by 6 bases and the J gene end by 8 bases; junction bases not matched to a gene: 13. The CDR3 bases are TGTGCCAGCAGCCGACTAGCGGGGGGGCCCCGGCCTAGTACGCAGTATTTT. This gives the protein CASSRLAGGPRPSTQYF.

The CDR3 loop reads CASSPGRGRPGYTF. CDR3 in DNA: TGTGCCAGCAGCCCCGGGCGGGGGCGGCCTGGCTACACCTTC. The genes are TRBV9 and TRBJ1-2; D may be TRBD1 (6 bases). This CDR3 region has 14 residues. CDR1 and CDR2 (germline): SGDLS, YYNGEE. The V end lost 4 bases, the J end lost 7 bases, and 17 bases lay between the germline ends. Using reference TRBV9 and TRBJ1-2 for the parts outside the CDR3, the full variable domain is DSGVTQTPKHLITATGQRVTLRCSPRSGDLSVYWYQQSLDQGLQFLIQYYNGEERAKGNILERFSAQQFPDLHSELNLSSLELGDSALYFCASSPGRGRPGYTFGSGTRLTVV.

Ten or more counts support this clonotype. V gene TRBV5-1 combines with J gene TRBJ2-5; D possibly corresponds to TRBD1 (6 bases). The ends were cut back, 4 bases at V and 2 bases at J, with 24 bases in the middle. In germline, CDR1 is SGHRS, CDR2 YFSETQ. The CDR3 consists of 18 residues. The CDR3 reads CASSQGPLDHWGQETQYF. The CDR3 DNA reads as TGCGCCAGCAGCCAGGGGCCGCTCGATCATTGGGGGCAAGAGACCCAGTACTTC.

This clonotype was counted many times. The V and J genes are TRBV5-1 and TRBJ2-5, with 7 bases aligning to TRBD2. Germline loops: CDR1 SGHRS, CDR2 YFSETQ. The junction had 5 bases not matched to a gene; V was cut back by 4 bases and J by 2 bases. The CDR3 sequence is 14 residues long. CDR3: CASSISGDQETQYF. CDR3 nucleotide sequence: TGCGCCAGCAGCATCAGCGGGGATCAAGAGACCCAGTACTTC.

This clonotype was seen at least ten times. This chain connects TRBV4-2 to TRBJ2-3; a possible D gene is TRBD1 (6 bases). Germline CDR1 LGHNA, CDR2 YNFKEQ. This CDR3 is 15 amino acids long. Deletions cut 3 bases from V and 0 bases from J, with 10 bases between. CDR3 bases: TGTGCCAGCAGCCACGGACAGCAAAGCACAGATACGCAGTATTTT. It translates to CASSHGQQSTDTQYF.

There are a few counts of this clonotype. The chain recombines TRBV27 with TRBJ2-3, with 9 bases aligning to TRBD1. V trimming: 8 bases; J trimming: 6 bases; junction bases outside the gene matches: 9. Germline-derived CDR1 and CDR2 are MNHEY and SMNVEV (reference sequence). The CDR3 contains 14 residues. DNA of the CDR3: TGTGCCAGCGGCGACAGGGGGGTTTGGGATACGCAGTATTTT. This translates into CASGDRGVWDTQYF.

This chain connects TRBV12-3 or TRBV12-4 to TRBJ1-1; the D gene is possibly TRBD1 (6 bases). V was cut by 6 bases and J by 6 bases, with 14 bases left in between. CDR3 length equals 13 residues. CDR3 protein: CASRLRGEAEAFF. In DNA form, the CDR3 reads TGTGCCAGCAGACTTAGGGGGGAGGCTGAAGCTTTCTTT.

This clonotype was seen a few times. J is TRBJ2-3 and V is TRBV20-1; a possible D gene is TRBD1 (5 bases). Trimming took off 0 bases at V and 1 base at J, with 17 bases between the two ends. Looked up from germline, CDR1 is DFQATT and CDR2 is SNEGSKA (reference sequence). This CDR3 is built from 17 residues. In DNA, the CDR3 is TGCAGTGCTAGAGATACCCTAAGGGGTTACGGCACAGATACGCAGTATTTT. Protein sequence: CSARDTLRGYGTDTQYF.

This clonotype was observed at least ten times. The rearrangement links TRBV12-3 or TRBV12-4 to TRBJ1-5, with 12 nucleotides matching TRBD1. V was clipped by 4 bases and J by 2 bases; unmatched bases: 6. There are 17 residues in the CDR3. The CDR3 is CASSWGTGGAGNQPQHF. DNA for the CDR3: TGTGCCAGCAGTTGGGGGACAGGGGGCGCTGGCAATCAGCCCCAGCATTTT.